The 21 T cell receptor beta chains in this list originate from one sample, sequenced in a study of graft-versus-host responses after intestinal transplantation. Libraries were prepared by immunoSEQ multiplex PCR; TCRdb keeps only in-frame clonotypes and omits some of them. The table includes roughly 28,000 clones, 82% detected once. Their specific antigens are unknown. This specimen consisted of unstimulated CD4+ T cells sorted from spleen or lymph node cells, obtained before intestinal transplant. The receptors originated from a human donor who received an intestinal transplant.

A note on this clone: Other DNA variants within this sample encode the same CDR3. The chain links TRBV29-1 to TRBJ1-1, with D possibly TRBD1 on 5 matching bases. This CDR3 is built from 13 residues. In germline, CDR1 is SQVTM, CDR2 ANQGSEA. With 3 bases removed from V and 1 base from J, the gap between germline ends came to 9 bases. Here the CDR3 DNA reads TGCAGCGTTGAGAATGGGGGGAACACTGAAGCTTTCTTT. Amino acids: CSVENGGNTEAFF.

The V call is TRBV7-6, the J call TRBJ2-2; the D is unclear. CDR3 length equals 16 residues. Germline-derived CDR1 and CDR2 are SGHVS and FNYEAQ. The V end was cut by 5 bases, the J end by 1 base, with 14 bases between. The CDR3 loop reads CASSRAGRLNTGELFF. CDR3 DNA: TGTGCCAGCAGCCGGGCTGGGCGACTGAACACCGGGGAGCTGTTTTTT.

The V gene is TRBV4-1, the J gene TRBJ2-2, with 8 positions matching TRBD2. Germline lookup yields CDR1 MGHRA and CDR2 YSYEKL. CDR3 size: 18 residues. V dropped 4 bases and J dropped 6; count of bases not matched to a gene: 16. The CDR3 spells CASSPGFFSGISSGELFF. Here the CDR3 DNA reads TGCGCCAGCAGCCCGGGTTTTTTTAGCGGGATTAGTTCCGGGGAGCTGTTTTTT.

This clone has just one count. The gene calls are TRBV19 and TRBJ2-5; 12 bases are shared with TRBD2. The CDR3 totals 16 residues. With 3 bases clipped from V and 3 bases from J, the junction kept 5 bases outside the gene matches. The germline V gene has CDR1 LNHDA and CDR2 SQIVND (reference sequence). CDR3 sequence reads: CASSMRRTSGKETQYF. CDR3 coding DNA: TGTGCCAGTAGTATGCGTCGGACTAGCGGGAAAGAGACCCAGTACTTC.

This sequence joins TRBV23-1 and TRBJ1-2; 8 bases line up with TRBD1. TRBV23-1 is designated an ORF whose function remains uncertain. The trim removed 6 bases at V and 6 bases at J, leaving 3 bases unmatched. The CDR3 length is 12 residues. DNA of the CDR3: TGCGCCAGCAGCGACAGGGGAGATGGCTACACCTTC. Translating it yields CASSDRGDGYTF.

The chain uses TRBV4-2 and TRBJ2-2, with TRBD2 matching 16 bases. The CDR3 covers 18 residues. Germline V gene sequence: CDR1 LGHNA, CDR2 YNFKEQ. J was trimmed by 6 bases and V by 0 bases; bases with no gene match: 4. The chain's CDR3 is CASSQDPGTSGRAGELFF. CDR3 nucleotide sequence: TGTGCCAGCAGCCAAGATCCCGGGACTAGCGGGAGGGCCGGGGAGCTGTTTTTT.

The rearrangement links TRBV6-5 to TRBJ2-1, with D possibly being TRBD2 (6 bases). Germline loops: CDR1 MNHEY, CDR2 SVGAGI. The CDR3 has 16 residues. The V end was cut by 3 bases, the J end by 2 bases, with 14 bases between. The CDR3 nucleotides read TGTGCCAGCAGTTATAGCCGCGGGGCTGCCTACAATGAGCAGTTCTTC. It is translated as CASSYSRGAAYNEQFF.

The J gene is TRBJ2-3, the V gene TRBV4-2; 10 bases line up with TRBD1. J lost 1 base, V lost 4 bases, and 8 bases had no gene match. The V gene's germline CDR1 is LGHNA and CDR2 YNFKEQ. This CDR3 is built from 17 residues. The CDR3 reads CASSRTSGTGGTDTQYF. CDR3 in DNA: TGTGCCAGCAGCCGTACCTCCGGGACAGGGGGCACAGATACGCAGTATTTT.

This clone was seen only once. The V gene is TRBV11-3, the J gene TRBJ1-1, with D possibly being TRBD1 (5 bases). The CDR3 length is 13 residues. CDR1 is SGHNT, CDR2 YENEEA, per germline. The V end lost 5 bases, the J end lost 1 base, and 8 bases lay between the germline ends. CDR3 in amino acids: CASSQGRNTEAFF. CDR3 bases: TGTGCCAGCAGCCAGGGCAGGAACACTGAAGCTTTCTTT.

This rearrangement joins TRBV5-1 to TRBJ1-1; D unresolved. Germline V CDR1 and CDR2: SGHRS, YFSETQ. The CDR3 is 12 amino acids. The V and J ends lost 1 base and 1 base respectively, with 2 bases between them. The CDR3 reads CASSLKNTEAFF. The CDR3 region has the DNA TGCGCCAGCAGCTTGAAGAACACTGAAGCTTTCTTT.

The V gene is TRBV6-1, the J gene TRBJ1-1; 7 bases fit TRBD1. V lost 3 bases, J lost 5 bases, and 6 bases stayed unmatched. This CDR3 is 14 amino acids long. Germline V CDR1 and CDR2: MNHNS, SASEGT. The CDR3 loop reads CASSETTGRTEAFF. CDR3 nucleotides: TGTGCCAGCAGTGAGACGACAGGGAGAACTGAAGCTTTCTTT.

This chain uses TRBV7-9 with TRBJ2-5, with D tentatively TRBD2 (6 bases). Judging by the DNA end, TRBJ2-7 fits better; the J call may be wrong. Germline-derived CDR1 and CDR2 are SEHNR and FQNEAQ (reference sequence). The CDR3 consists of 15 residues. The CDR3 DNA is TGTGCCAGCAGCTTAGCGTTGGGCGGGGCCTACGAGCAGTACTTC. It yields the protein CASSLALGGAYEQYF.

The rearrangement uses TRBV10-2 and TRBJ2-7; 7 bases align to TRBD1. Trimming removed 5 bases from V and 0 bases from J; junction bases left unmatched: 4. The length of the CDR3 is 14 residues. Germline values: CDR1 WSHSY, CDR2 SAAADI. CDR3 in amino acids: CASSRTGTSYEQYF. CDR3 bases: TGCGCCAGCAGTAGGACAGGAACCTCCTACGAGCAGTACTTC.

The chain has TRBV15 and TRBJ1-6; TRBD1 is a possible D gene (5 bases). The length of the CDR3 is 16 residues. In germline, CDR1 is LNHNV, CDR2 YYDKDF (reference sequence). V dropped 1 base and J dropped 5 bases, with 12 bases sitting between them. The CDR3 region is CATSRVGDGHNSPLHF. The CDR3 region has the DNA TGTGCCACCAGCAGAGTGGGGGACGGCCATAATTCACCCCTCCACTTT.

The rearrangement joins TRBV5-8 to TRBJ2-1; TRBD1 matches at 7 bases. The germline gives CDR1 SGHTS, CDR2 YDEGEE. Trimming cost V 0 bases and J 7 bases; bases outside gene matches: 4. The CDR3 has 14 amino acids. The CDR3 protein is CASSLGQGFNEQFF. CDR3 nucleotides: TGTGCCAGCAGCTTGGGACAGGGTTTTAATGAGCAGTTCTTC. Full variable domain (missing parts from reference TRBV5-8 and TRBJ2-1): EAGVTQSPTHLIKTRGQQATLRCSPISGHTSVYWYQQALGLGLQFLLWYDEGEERNRGNFPPRFSGRQFPNYSSELNVNALELEDSALYLCASSLGQGFNEQFFGPGTRLTVL.

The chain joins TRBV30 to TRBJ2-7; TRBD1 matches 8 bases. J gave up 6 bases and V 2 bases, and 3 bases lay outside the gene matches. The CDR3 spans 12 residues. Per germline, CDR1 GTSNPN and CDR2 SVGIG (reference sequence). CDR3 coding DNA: TGTGCCTGGAGTCAGGGGGCAGGCGAGCAGTACTTC. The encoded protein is CAWSQGAGEQYF.

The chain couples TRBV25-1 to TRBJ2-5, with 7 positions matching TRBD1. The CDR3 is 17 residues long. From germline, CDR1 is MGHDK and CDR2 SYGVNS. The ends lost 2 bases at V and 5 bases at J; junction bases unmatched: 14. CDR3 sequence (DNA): TGTGCCAGCAGTGAAGAAAAAGGGGGCTCCGGTGGCGAGACCCAGTACTTC. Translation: CASSEEKGGSGGETQYF.

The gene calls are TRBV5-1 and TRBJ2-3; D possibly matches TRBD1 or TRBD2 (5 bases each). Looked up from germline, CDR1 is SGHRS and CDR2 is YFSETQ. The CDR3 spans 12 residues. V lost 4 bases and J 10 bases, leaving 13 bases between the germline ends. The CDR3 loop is CASSPGARAQYF. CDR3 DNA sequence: TGCGCCAGCAGCCCCGGGGCGCGGGCGCAGTATTTT. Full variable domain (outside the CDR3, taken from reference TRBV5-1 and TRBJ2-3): KAGVTQTPRYLIKTRGQQVTLSCSPISGHRSVSWYQQTPGQGLQFLFEYFSETQRNKGNFPGRFSGRQFSNSRSEMNVSTLELGDSALYLCASSPGARAQYFGPGTRLTVL.

CDR3 sequence (DNA): TGTGCCAGCAGTTTATTAAGGCCTAATGAAAAACTGTTTTTT. Its translation: CASSLLRPNEKLFF. The chain joins TRBV27 to TRBJ1-4, with no clear D. Between the trimmed V and J ends, which lost 1 base and 3 bases, there was a span of 6 bases. This CDR3 has 14 amino acids. The germline V gene encodes CDR1 MNHEY and CDR2 SMNVEV (reference sequence).

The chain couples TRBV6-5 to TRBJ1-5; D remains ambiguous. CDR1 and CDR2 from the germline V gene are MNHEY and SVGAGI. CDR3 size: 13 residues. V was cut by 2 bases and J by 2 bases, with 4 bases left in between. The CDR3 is CASSYGGNQPQHF. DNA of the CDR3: TGTGCCAGCAGTTACGGGGGCAATCAGCCCCAGCATTTT.

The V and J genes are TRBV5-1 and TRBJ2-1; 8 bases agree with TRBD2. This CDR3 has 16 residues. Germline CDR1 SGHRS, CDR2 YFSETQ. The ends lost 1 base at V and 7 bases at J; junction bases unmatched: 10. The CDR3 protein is CASSLSGSVGGNEQFF. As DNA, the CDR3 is TGCGCCAGCAGCTTGAGCGGGAGCGTCGGGGGGAATGAGCAGTTCTTC.